These 5 T cell receptor beta chains originate from one sample sequenced in a study of T cells in Graves' hyperthyroidism and ophthalmopathy. RNA transcripts served as the template for amplifying TCR beta CDR3 regions. First-round RT-PCR targeting the TCR CDR3 was performed with the HTBI primer set. TCRdb reanalysed the multiplex PCR reads using MiXCR and keeps one entry per CDR3 protein. The profile shows hundreds of thousands of distinct CDR3 sequences, approximately 16% of them singletons. The sample consisted of blood. The source is a middle-aged woman with Graves' ophthalmopathy.

This clonotype was seen repeatedly, ten times or more. The V and J genes are TRBV29-1 and TRBJ2-5; 9 nucleotides align to TRBD2. Germline CDR1 reads SQVTM; CDR2 reads ANQGSEA. The CDR3 is made up of 14 amino acids. V was pared by 6 bases and J by 5 bases, with 10 bases of the junction left unmatched. CDR3 loop: CSVPFSGSRETQYF. The DNA of the CDR3 is TGCAGCGTCCCCTTTAGCGGGAGTAGGGAGACCCAGTACTTC. The entire variable domain, with the rest obtained from reference TRBV29-1 and TRBJ2-5, is as follows: SAVISQKPSRDICQRGTSLTIQCQVDSQVTMMFWYRQQPGQSLTLIATANQGSEATYESGFVIDKFPISRPNLTFSTLTVSNMSPEDSSIYLCSVPFSGSRETQYFGPGTRLLVL.

This clonotype was recorded a few times. V gene TRBV7-9 combines with J gene TRBJ2-1, with 7 bases matching TRBD2. Germline assignment: CDR1 SEHNR and CDR2 FQNEAQ (reference sequence). Trimming at V came to 4 bases and at J to 9 bases, leaving 6 bases not matched to a gene. This CDR3 is 13 amino acids long. The CDR3 sequence is CASSYTGGSEQFF. CDR3 nucleotides: TGTGCCAGCAGCTATACGGGAGGAAGTGAGCAGTTCTTC.

The chain employs TRBV4-1 and TRBJ2-5, with 11 nucleotides matching TRBD2. The CDR3 is made up of 15 amino acids. The germline gives CDR1 MGHRA, CDR2 YSYEKL. The V segment lost 4 bases and the J segment 4 bases; nucleotides outside the gene matches: 5. This CDR3 reads CASSLPGTSGETQYF. The CDR3 DNA sequence: TGCGCCAGCAGCCTCCCGGGGACTAGCGGAGAGACCCAGTACTTC.

The rearrangement joins TRBV3-1 to TRBJ1-5; perhaps TRBD1 as D (5 bases). The V and J ends lost 1 base and 2 bases respectively, with 15 bases between them. This CDR3 is built from 17 residues. Germline loops: CDR1 LGHDT, CDR2 YNNKEL (reference sequence). CDR3 protein: CASSQGGRGLGNQPQHF. DNA for the CDR3: TGTGCCAGCAGCCAAGGCGGGAGGGGCCTCGGCAATCAGCCCCAGCATTTT.

This clonotype has at least ten counts. The V gene is TRBV3-1, the J gene TRBJ2-7; possibly TRBD1 for D (6 bases). CDR3 length: 14 amino acids. With 6 bases removed from V and 1 base from J, the gap between germline ends came to 13 bases. CDR1 and CDR2 from the germline V gene are LGHDT and YNNKEL (reference sequence). The CDR3 is CASSAGTLSYEQYF. In DNA form, the CDR3 reads TGTGCCAGCAGTGCCGGGACACTATCCTACGAGCAGTACTTC.